A single T cell receptor beta chain is shown here with its context. Assay: immunoSEQ multiplex PCR; the TCRdb copy retains only in-frame clones and omits some. The sample shows about 200,000 clones, around four fifths of them seen only once. The record originates from a study of blood T cell repertoires in COVID-19. Overall study: PBMCs, B-cell-depleted T cells, or T cells provided the cDNA or gDNA that made up the material.

Trimming removed 6 bases from V and 3 bases from J; junction bases left unmatched: 3. Germline-derived CDR1 and CDR2 are ENHRY and SYGVKD. The length of the CDR3 is 14 residues. The TCR sequence derives from a human donor with acute or convalescent COVID-19. The donor label of this sample is uncertain. Sequenced sample: peripheral blood. This chain joins TRBV10-3 and TRBJ2-7; TRBD1 matches 12 bases. The CDR3 DNA sequence: TGTGCCATCAGCCGGGACAGGGGGCTCTACGAGCAGTACTTC. It codes for CAISRDRGLYEQYF.